This T cell receptor beta chain was sequenced in a study of cytomegalovirus exposure and HLA in healthy donors. Study background: The approximately 120 validation repertoires and the roughly 700 first-cohort repertoires shared a platform, a later analysis reported. Overall study results and limits: The majority of TCR sequences were rare, yet some public TCRs appeared in many donors. The TCR clusters that emerged in the first cohort tended, a later analysis found, to co-occur in the roughly 130 validation repertoires.

Regarding this clone: Antigen: not known.

Clones were read by immunoSEQ multiplex PCR, and TCRdb kept only the in-frame ones, dropping some. In the table there are about 160,000 clones, 86% of which are singletons. CDR1 and CDR2 from the germline V gene are MNHEY and SVGAGI. This CDR3 region has 14 residues. The V and J ends lost 6 bases and 6 bases respectively, with 15 bases between them. This TCR derives from a woman aged 25-40 years in good health and CMV-seronegative. V and J are TRBV6-5 and TRBJ1-3, with a possible D match to TRBD1 (5 bases). Input material: PBMCs. CDR3: CASSDGTLANTIYF. As DNA, the CDR3 is TGTGCCAGCAGCGACGGGACCTTGGCAAACACCATATATTTT.